Below are 3 T cell receptor beta chains sequenced from a single sample in a study of cytomegalovirus exposure and HLA in healthy donors. The primer mix had 60 Vbeta and 13 Jbeta primers. Sequenced by immunoSEQ multiplex PCR; TCRdb stores in-frame clones only, minus some. The sample shows under 130,000 clones, more than 75% of them seen only once. Input material: PBMCs. The source of these receptors is a woman between 18 and 29 years old in good health and CMV-seropositive.

This clone was observed a single time. The chain links TRBV25-1 to TRBJ1-3; D ambiguous. The V and J ends lost 4 bases and 4 bases respectively, with 5 bases between them. This CDR3 region has 12 residues. Germline loops: CDR1 MGHDK, CDR2 SYGVNS. The CDR3 reads CASSAGGNTIYF. CDR3 in DNA: TGTGCCAGCAGTGCAGGCGGAAACACCATATATTTT.

The CDR3 coding sequence is TGTGCCAGCAATTATGGGGCCAACGTCCTGACTTTC. This encodes CASNYGANVLTF. The chain employs TRBV28 and TRBJ2-6, with D hard to call. This CDR3 has 12 residues. V was shortened by 7 bases and J by 3 bases, with 4 bases between the two germline ends. Germline V gene lookup returns CDR1 MDHEN and CDR2 SYDVKM.

V and J are TRBV6-6 and TRBJ1-2; no reliable D call. V was pared by 6 bases and J by 0 bases, with 11 bases between. CDR1 MNHNY and CDR2 SVGAGI come from the germline V gene (reference sequence). The CDR3 is 14 residues long. The CDR3 sequence is CASSRGSSNYGYTF. The CDR3 nucleotides are TGTGCCAGCAGCCGGGGTTCGTCTAACTATGGCTACACCTTC.